The 19 T cell receptor beta chains below all came from one sample that was sequenced in a study of CD8 T cells in Susac syndrome. An amount of RNA that ranged from 0.5 to 1 ug was reverse transcribed with random hexamers. TCRdb re-analysed the immunoSEQ multiplex PCR reads in MiXCR, keeping a single row per CDR3 protein. The repertoire holds some 300,000 distinct CDR3 sequences, almost 85% seen once, with around 0.2% in the top ten. The specimen was CD8+ T cells from PBMCs. These receptors came from a human donor with multiple sclerosis.

This chain joins TRBV13 and TRBJ2-7; D perhaps matches TRBD1 (6 bases). The ends were cut back, 3 bases at V and 3 bases at J, with 12 bases in the middle. In germline, CDR1 is PRHDT, CDR2 FYEKMQ (reference sequence). The CDR3 covers 14 residues. For the CDR3, the DNA is TGTGCCAGCAGCTTCAGTGGGGGCATCTACGAGCAGTACTTC. Translating it yields CASSFSGGIYEQYF.

The V and J genes are TRBV4-1 and TRBJ2-4; 7 bases are shared with TRBD2. Germline CDR1 reads MGHRA; CDR2 reads YSYEKL. V gave up 4 bases and J gave up 0 bases; unmatched junction bases: 9. The CDR3 length is 17 residues. CDR3: CASSLAWGGSAKNIQYF. In DNA form, the CDR3 reads TGCGCCAGCAGCCTCGCCTGGGGGGGGTCAGCCAAAAACATTCAGTACTTC.

The chain has TRBV2 and TRBJ2-7, with D unresolved. The CDR3 sequence is 16 residues long. With 0 bases removed from V and 2 bases from J, the gap between germline ends came to 14 bases. Germline V gives CDR1 SNHLY, CDR2 FYNNEI. The CDR3 spells CASSEALAHTTYEQYF. In DNA, the CDR3 is TGTGCCAGCAGTGAAGCTTTGGCTCATACTACCTACGAGCAGTACTTC. Supplemented by reference TRBV2 and TRBJ2-7, the full variable domain reads EPEVTQTPSHQVTQMGQEVILRCVPISNHLYFYWYRQILGQKVEFLVSFYNNEISEKSEIFDDQFSVERPDGSNFTLKIRSTKLEDSAMYFCASSEALAHTTYEQYFGPGTRLTVT.

The V gene is TRBV12-3 or TRBV12-4, the J gene TRBJ2-7; 10 bases match TRBD2. V trimming: 5 bases; J trimming: 4 bases; junction bases outside the gene matches: 5. The CDR3 sequence is 14 residues long. Here the CDR3 reads CASSVGTSAYEQYF. CDR3 nucleotides: TGTGCCAGCAGTGTGGGGACTAGCGCTTACGAGCAGTACTTC.

The V and J genes are TRBV25-1 and TRBJ2-7; D ambiguous. This CDR3 comprises 13 residues. Germline assignment: CDR1 MGHDK and CDR2 SYGVNS. V lost 7 bases and J lost 0, with 10 bases in between. Here the CDR3 reads CASISTASYEQYF. The CDR3 DNA is TGTGCCAGCATCTCCACAGCCTCCTACGAGCAGTACTTC.

The chain employs TRBV6-5 and TRBJ2-7, with D perhaps TRBD2 (5 bases). This CDR3 comprises 16 residues. Trimming took 2 bases from V and 3 from J, leaving 17 bases between them. The V gene's germline CDR1 is MNHEY and CDR2 SVGAGI. CDR3 DNA: TGTGCCAGCAGTTACCCCTCGGCTTTCGGGGACTACGAGCAGTACTTC. Its translation: CASSYPSAFGDYEQYF.

The chain joins TRBV18 to TRBJ2-1; 12 bases map to TRBD2. Germline CDR1 is KGHSH and CDR2 is LQKENI. The J segment lost 7 bases and the V segment lost 5 bases, leaving 9 bases of the junction unmatched. This CDR3 spans 16 amino acids. Written as DNA, the CDR3 is TGTGCCAGCTCAGATCCCGGGACTAGCGGGTGGAATGAGCAGTTCTTC. Its protein product is CASSDPGTSGWNEQFF. Full variable domain (outside the CDR3, taken from reference TRBV18 and TRBJ2-1): NAGVMQNPRHLVRRRGQEARLRCSPMKGHSHVYWYRQLPEEGLKFMVYLQKENIIDESGMPKERFSAEFPKEGPSILRIQQVVRGDSAAYFCASSDPGTSGWNEQFFGPGTRLTVL.

The CDR3 DNA follows: TGTGCCAGTAGTATGATGGGAGCGGGGGGATACAATCAGCCCCAGCATTTT. Residues: CASSMMGAGGYNQPQHF. The rearrangement links TRBV19 to TRBJ1-5; D is possibly TRBD1 (5 bases). This CDR3 region has 17 residues. V was trimmed by 3 bases and J by 3 bases, leaving 18 bases between them. CDR1 and CDR2 (germline): LNHDA, SQIVND (reference sequence).

This chain connects TRBV7-9 to TRBJ1-1; the D is unclear. This CDR3 comprises 14 residues. Trimming pared 5 bases from V and 1 base from J, leaving 11 bases between. Germline loops: CDR1 SEHNR, CDR2 FQNEAQ (reference sequence). In DNA, the CDR3 is TGTGCCAGCAGCCCGCGACAAAGGAACACTGAAGCTTTCTTT. Its translation is CASSPRQRNTEAFF.

The rearrangement joins TRBV19 to TRBJ1-5; D may be TRBD1 (5 bases). CDR1 is LNHDA, CDR2 SQIVND, per germline (reference sequence). CDR3 length equals 16 residues. V lost 1 base and J 1 base, leaving 11 bases between the germline ends. CDR3 protein: CASSIAPPGSNQPQHF. In DNA, the CDR3 is TGTGCCAGTAGTATAGCCCCTCCAGGGAGCAATCAGCCCCAGCATTTT. Complete variable domain (other parts from reference TRBV19 and TRBJ1-5): DGGITQSPKYLFRKEGQNVTLSCEQNLNHDAMYWYRQDPGQGLRLIYYSQIVNDFQKGDIAEGYSVSREKKESFPLTVTSAQKNPTAFYLCASSIAPPGSNQPQHFGDGTRLSIL.

This chain uses TRBV11-2 with TRBJ2-3, with TRBD2 matching over 7 bases. The CDR3 covers 16 residues. After removal of 5 bases from V and 0 bases from J, the junction contained 8 bases not matched to a gene. Germline loops: CDR1 SGHAT, CDR2 FQNNGV. The CDR3 nucleotides are TGTGCCAGCAGCCCCATCCCTAGCGGTAGCACAGATACGCAGTATTTT. It codes for CASSPIPSGSTDTQYF.

This rearrangement joins TRBV6-2 or TRBV6-3 to TRBJ2-3; the match to TRBD2 covers 8 bases. The CDR3 extends over 21 amino acids. V trimming: 4 bases; J trimming: 1 base; junction bases outside the gene matches: 22. The germline V gene has CDR1 MNHEY and CDR2 SVGEGT. CDR3 residues: CASSFFALAGGILRGTDTQYF. DNA of the CDR3: TGTGCCAGCAGTTTTTTTGCCCTCGCGGGAGGAATATTAAGGGGCACAGATACGCAGTATTTT.

Here the CDR3 reads CASRPTGSQETQYF. The CDR3 DNA reads as TGTGCCAGCAGGCCGACAGGGTCACAAGAGACCCAGTACTTC. The rearrangement uses TRBV12-3 or TRBV12-4 and TRBJ2-5; 7 nucleotides match TRBD1. The CDR3 runs 14 residues. The V segment lost 6 bases and the J segment 2 bases; nucleotides outside the gene matches: 6.

This chain connects TRBV12-3 or TRBV12-4 to TRBJ1-1; D is unclear. This CDR3 region has 12 residues. V was shortened by 7 bases and J by 0 bases, with 6 bases between the two germline ends. This CDR3 reads CASNGLNTEAFF. The CDR3 coding sequence is TGTGCCAGCAATGGTCTGAACACTGAAGCTTTCTTT.

The chain joins TRBV20-1 to TRBJ2-7; 8 bases map to TRBD2. The germline CDR1 and CDR2 sequences are DFQATT and SNEGSKA (reference sequence). This CDR3 is built from 17 residues. J was trimmed by 3 bases and V by 4 bases; bases with no gene match: 17. In nucleotides, the CDR3 is TGCAGTGCTAAAGGCCGCTATATAGCGGGACCTGGCTACGAGCAGTACTTC. This encodes CSAKGRYIAGPGYEQYF.

This chain joins TRBV27 and TRBJ2-7, with D tentatively TRBD1 (5 bases). In germline, CDR1 is MNHEY, CDR2 SMNVEV (reference sequence). Trimming removed 6 bases from V and 7 bases from J, with 19 bases in between. The CDR3 has 14 residues. CDR3 sequence: CASSPTELLREQYF. DNA for the CDR3: TGTGCCAGCAGCCCGACAGAGCTCCTACGAGAGCAGTACTTC.

The V gene is TRBV5-6, the J gene TRBJ1-5; a possible D gene is TRBD1 (5 bases). V lost 4 bases and J lost 3, with 14 bases in between. The length of the CDR3 is 15 residues. Germline V lookup: CDR1 SGHDT, CDR2 YYEEEE. This chain's CDR3 is CASSNWDRDNQPQHF. DNA for the CDR3: TGTGCCAGCAGCAACTGGGACCGTGACAATCAGCCCCAGCATTTT.

The V call is TRBV7-6, the J call TRBJ2-5; 8 bases map to TRBD1. Germline V gene sequence: CDR1 SGHVS, CDR2 FNYEAQ. Losses at the gene ends were 5 bases for V and 4 bases for J; bases not matched to a gene: 12. The CDR3 spans 16 residues. CDR3 in DNA: TGTGCCAGCAGCGCACGGCCGCAGGGGGCGAGAGAGACCCAGTACTTC. Translation gives CASSARPQGARETQYF.

The chain recombines TRBV11-3 with TRBJ1-1; D is unresolved. V dropped 5 bases and J dropped 4 bases, with 32 bases sitting between them. Looked up from germline, CDR1 is SGHNT and CDR2 is YENEEA. CDR3 length: 20 residues. Here the CDR3 reads CASSQSWREYRAFHSTEAFF. In nucleotides, the CDR3 is TGTGCCAGCAGCCAGAGCTGGAGGGAATACCGGGCCTTTCATTCCACTGAAGCTTTCTTT.